This TCR beta chain was recovered during a study of blood T cell repertoires in COVID-19. Between the trimmed V and J ends, which lost 0 bases and 11 bases, there was a span of 13 bases. In germline, CDR1 is GTSNPN, CDR2 SVGIG (reference sequence). This CDR3 spans 13 amino acids. Enrollees, roughly 18 to 89 years old, lived in 24 US areas. Membership in each cohort depended on participant-reported clinical history. The recovered donors of Cohort 3 showed two negative PCRs, clearance, or symptom resolution. Assay used: immunoSEQ multiplex PCR; TCRdb lists only in-frame clones, some missing. Seen here are about 200,000 clones, roughly 90% observed once, and the top ten hold around 8%.

The TCR comes from a woman in her late teens or twenties who had recovered from COVID-19. The chain couples TRBV30 to TRBJ1-4, with a weak D call TRBD1 (5 bases). Sequencing was done on a sample of PBMCs or T cells enriched from blood (not recorded which). The CDR3 sequence: CAWSVGGIGKLFF. For the CDR3, the DNA is TGTGCCTGGAGTGTGGGGGGAATTGGGAAACTGTTTTTT.